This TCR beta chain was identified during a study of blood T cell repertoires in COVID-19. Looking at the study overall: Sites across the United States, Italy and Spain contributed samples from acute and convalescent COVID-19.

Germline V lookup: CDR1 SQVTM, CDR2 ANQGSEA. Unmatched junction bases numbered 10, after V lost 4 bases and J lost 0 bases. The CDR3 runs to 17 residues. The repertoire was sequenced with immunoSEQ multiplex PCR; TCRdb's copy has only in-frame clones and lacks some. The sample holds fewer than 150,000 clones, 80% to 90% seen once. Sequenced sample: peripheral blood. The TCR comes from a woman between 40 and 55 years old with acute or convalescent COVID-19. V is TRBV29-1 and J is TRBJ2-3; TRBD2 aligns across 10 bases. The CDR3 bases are TGCAGCGTTGTCACAGCAAAAGCGGGGGGGAGCACAGATACGCAGTATTTT. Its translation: CSVVTAKAGGSTDTQYF.